This T cell receptor (beta chain) was obtained from a study of identifying expanded T cells in peripheral blood. Study observations and caveats: Over around two and four weeks, about 16 and 19 clones changed, versus approximately 1.2 between replicates.

The CDR3 spans 14 residues. Looked up from germline, CDR1 is SGHTA and CDR2 is FQGNSA. V gave up 3 bases and J gave up 3 bases, with 10 bases separating them. With regard to this clone: Its antigen is not known.

Repertoires were generated with immunoSEQ multiplex PCR, while TCRdb's copy carries only in-frame clones and drops some. Here the sample spans under 120,000 clones, around nine tenths being singletons. V and J are TRBV7-2 and TRBJ2-3; D is ambiguous. This receptor was identified in a person aged 18 to 70 in good health. Sequencing was carried out using blood. The CDR3 loop reads CASSLIGWTDTQYF. CDR3 nucleotides: TGTGCCAGCAGCTTGATCGGTTGGACAGATACGCAGTATTTT.